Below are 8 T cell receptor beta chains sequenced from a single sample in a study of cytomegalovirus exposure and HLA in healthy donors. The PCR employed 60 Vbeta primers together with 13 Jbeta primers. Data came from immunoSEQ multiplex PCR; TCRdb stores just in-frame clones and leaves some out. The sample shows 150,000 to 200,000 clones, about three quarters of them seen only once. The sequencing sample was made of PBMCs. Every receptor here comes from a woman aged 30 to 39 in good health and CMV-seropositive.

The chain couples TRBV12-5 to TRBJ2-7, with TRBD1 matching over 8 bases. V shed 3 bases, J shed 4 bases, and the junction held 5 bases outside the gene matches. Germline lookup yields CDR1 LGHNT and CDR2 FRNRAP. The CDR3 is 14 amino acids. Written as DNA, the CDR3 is TGTGCTAGTGGTTTTGAGCAGGGGGCTTACGAGCAGTACTTC. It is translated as CASGFEQGAYEQYF.

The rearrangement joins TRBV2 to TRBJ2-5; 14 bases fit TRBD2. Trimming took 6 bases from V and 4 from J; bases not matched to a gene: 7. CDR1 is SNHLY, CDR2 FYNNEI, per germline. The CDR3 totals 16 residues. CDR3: CASSQGLAGVGETQYF. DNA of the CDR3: TGTGCCAGCAGCCAGGGACTAGCGGGAGTTGGAGAGACCCAGTACTTC.

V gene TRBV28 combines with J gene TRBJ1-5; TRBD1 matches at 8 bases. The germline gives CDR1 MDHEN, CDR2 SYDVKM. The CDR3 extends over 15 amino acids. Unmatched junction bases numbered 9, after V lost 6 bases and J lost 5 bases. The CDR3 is CASSATGGVHQPQHF. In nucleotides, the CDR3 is TGTGCCAGCAGCGCCACAGGGGGAGTTCATCAGCCCCAGCATTTT.

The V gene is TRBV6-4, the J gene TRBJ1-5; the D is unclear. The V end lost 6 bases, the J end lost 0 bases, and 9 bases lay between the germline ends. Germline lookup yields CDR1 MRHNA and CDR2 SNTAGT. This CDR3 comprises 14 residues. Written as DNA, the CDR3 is TGTGCCAGCAGGGTAACTTATAGCAATCAGCCCCAGCATTTT. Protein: CASRVTYSNQPQHF.

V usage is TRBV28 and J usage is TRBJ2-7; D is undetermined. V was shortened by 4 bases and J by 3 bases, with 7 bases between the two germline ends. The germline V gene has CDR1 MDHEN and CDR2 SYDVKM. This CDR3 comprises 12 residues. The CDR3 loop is CASSYTLYEQYF. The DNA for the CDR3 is TGTGCCAGCAGTTACACCCTCTACGAGCAGTACTTC. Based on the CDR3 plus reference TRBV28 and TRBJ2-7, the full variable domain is DVKVTQSSRYLVKRTGEKVFLECVQDMDHENMFWYRQDPGLGLRLIYFSYDVKMKEKGDIPEGYSVSREKKERFSLILESASTNQTSMYLCASSYTLYEQYFGPGTRLTVT.

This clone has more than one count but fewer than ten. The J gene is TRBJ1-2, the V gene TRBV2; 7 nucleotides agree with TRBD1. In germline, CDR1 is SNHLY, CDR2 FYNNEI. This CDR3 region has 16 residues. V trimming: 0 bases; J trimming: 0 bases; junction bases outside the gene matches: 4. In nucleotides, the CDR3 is TGTGCCAGCAGTGAAGCTGGACAGGCCCCTAACTATGGCTACACCTTC. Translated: CASSEAGQAPNYGYTF. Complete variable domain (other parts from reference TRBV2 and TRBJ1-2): EPEVTQTPSHQVTQMGQEVILRCVPISNHLYFYWYRQILGQKVEFLVSFYNNEISEKSEIFDDQFSVERPDGSNFTLKIRSTKLEDSAMYFCASSEAGQAPNYGYTFGSGTRLTVV.

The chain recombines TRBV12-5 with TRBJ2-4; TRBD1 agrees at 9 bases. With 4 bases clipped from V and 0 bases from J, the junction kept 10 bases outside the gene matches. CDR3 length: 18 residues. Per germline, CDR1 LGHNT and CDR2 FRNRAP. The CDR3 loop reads CASGSTGQGPVAKNIQYF. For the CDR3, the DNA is TGTGCTAGTGGTTCGACGGGACAGGGCCCCGTAGCCAAAAACATTCAGTACTTC. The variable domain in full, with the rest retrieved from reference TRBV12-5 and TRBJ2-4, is DARVTQTPRHKVTEMGQEVTMRCQPILGHNTVFWYRQTMMQGLELLAYFRNRAPLDDSGMPKDRFSAEMPDATLATLKIQPSEPRDSAVYFCASGSTGQGPVAKNIQYFGAGTRLSVL.

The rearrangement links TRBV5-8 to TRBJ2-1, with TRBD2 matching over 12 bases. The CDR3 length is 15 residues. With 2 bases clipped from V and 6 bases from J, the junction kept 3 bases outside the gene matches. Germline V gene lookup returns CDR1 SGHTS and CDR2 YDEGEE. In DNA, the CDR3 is TGTGCCAGCAGCTTACTAGCGGGAGGTTCCAATGAGCAGTTCTTC. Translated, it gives CASSLLAGGSNEQFF.